These T cell receptor beta chains were read from a single sample in a study of blood T cell repertoires in COVID-19. Produced via immunoSEQ multiplex PCR; TCRdb's table is partial and in-frame only. The sample yields 70,000 or so clones, about 89% seen once. Sequencing was carried out using peripheral blood. The receptors were gathered from a man in his 60s with acute or convalescent COVID-19. Both conserved end residues are trimmed from each CDR3. Each record gives: V gene, J gene, CDR3 protein.

>TRBV5-6|TRBJ2-3
ASGFTEITDTQY
>TRBV4-1|TRBJ2-5
ASSQGLASGGNQETQY
>TRBV5-1|TRBJ1-5
ASSYTGEEPQH
>TRBV7-3|TRBJ2-2
ASSLAGQLTGELF
>TRBV2|TRBJ2-1
ASSTGGGGVYNEQF
>TRBV6-5|TRBJ2-7
ASSYSAGVDIYEQY
>TRBV30|TRBJ2-1
AWSQPTSGADEQF
>TRBV19|TRBJ2-1
ASSIDHWSGGANEQF
>TRBV11-2|TRBJ2-1
ASSSLRLAGYNEQF
>TRBV7-3|TRBJ1-6
ASSSGQLNSPLH
>TRBV5-4|TRBJ2-1
ASSFQNYNEQF
>TRBV5-1|TRBJ2-1
ASSPEIGDNEQF
>TRBV24-1|TRBJ2-7
ATSDFRSGRAYYEQY
>TRBV24-1|TRBJ1-6
ATSDSGQINSPLH
>TRBV12-5|TRBJ1-4
ASGLVRTSGEKLF
>TRBV18|TRBJ2-5
ASSPPAVLAQY
>TRBV5-6|TRBJ2-5
ASSGGGGQETQY
>TRBV24-1|TRBJ2-3
ATSGLTSGRTDTQY
>TRBV5-1|TRBJ2-3
ASSLGLAVGTTDTQY
>TRBV5-1|TRBJ2-7
ASSLGTSHTYEQY
>TRBV18|TRBJ1-2
ASSPRKLDRRSFYYGYT
>TRBV6-5|TRBJ1-2
ASSYSQGFNYGYT